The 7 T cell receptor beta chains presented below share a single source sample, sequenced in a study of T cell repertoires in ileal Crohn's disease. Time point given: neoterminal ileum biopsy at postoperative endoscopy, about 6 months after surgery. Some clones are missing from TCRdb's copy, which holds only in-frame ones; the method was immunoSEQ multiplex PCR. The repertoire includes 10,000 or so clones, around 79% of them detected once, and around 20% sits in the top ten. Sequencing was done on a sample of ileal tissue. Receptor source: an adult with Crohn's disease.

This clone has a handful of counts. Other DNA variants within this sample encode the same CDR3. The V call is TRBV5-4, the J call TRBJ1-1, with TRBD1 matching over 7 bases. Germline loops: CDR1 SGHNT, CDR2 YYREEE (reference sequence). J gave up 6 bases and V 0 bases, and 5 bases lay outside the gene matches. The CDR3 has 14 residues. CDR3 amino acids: CASSLGPQGAEAFF. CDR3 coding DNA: TGTGCCAGCAGCTTGGGGCCCCAGGGGGCTGAAGCTTTCTTT.

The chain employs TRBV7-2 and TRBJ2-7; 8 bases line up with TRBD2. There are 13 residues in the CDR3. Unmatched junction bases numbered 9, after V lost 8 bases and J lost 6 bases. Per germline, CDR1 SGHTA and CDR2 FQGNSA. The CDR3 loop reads CASGGLVGLEQYF. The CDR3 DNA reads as TGTGCCAGCGGGGGACTAGTCGGTCTCGAGCAGTACTTC.

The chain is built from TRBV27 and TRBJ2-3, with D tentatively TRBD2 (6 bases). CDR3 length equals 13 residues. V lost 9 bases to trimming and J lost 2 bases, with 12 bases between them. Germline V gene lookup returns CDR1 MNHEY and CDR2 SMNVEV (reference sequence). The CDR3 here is CASQGGNTDTQYF. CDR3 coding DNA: TGTGCCAGTCAGGGCGGGAACACAGATACGCAGTATTTT.

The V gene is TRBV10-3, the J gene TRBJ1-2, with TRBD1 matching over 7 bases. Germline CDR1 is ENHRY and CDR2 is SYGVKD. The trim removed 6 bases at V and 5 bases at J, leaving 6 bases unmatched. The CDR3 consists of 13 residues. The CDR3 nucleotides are TGTGCCATCAGGGTACAGGGGCGGTATGGCTACACCTTC. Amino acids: CAIRVQGRYGYTF.

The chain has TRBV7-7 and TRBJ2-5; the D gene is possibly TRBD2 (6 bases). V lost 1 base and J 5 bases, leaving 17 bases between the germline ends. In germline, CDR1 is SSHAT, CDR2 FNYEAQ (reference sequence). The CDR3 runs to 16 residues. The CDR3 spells CASSLDGGRKGETQYF. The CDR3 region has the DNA TGTGCCAGCAGCTTAGACGGGGGACGTAAAGGCGAGACCCAGTACTTC.

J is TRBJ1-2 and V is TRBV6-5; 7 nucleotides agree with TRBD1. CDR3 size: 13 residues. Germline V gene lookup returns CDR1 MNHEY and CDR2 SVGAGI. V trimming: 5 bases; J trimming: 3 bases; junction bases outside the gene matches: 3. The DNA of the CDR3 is TGTGCCAGCAGTGCGGGACAGCACTATGGCTACACCTTC. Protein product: CASSAGQHYGYTF.

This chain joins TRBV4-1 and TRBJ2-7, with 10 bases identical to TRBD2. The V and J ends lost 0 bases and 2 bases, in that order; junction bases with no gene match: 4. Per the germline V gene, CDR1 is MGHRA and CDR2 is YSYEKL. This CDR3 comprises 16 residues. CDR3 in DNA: TGCGCCAGCAGCCAAGATGGAACTAGCGGGACCTACGAGCAGTACTTC. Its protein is CASSQDGTSGTYEQYF.